These T cell receptor beta chains were read from a single sample in a study of blood T cells in healthy people across ages. TCRdb ran MiXCR on the 5' RACE reads and lists one entry per CDR3 protein. This table has hundreds of thousands of distinct CDR3 sequences, about three fifths appearing once. The source material was blood. Receptor source: a man aged 25-45 years in good health. Both conserved end residues are part of each CDR3. D genes are given only for firm matches. Clone size appears in some rows only: once, few, many, or a class for an expanded clone.

D,size,V,J,DNA,CDR3
NA,NA,TRBV9,TRBJ2-7,TGTGCCAGCAGCGTAGGGCAGGAAAACTACGAGCAGTACTTC,CASSVGQENYEQYF
TRBD2,NA,TRBV12-3/TRBV12-4,TRBJ2-3,TGTGCCAGCAGTTTCCGTAGCGGGGGGGCCCGAGATACGCAGTATTTT,CASSFRSGGARDTQYF
TRBD2,NA,TRBV9,TRBJ2-5,TGTGCCAGCAGCGTTTTAGGGGAGGGAGAGACCCAGTACTTC,CASSVLGEGETQYF
TRBD1,NA,TRBV11-2,TRBJ1-4,TGTGCCAGCAGGCCTACAGGGGGAGGTGAAAAACTGTTTTTT,CASRPTGGGEKLFF
TRBD2,once,TRBV14,TRBJ2-5,TGTGCCAGCAGCCAGACTAGCGGGGGGTCGTGGGAGACCCAGTACTTC,CASSQTSGGSWETQYF
TRBD1,NA,TRBV29-1,TRBJ2-5,TGCAGCGTCCAAACCGGGACAGGGGGCTGGCGGCAGTACTTC,CSVQTGTGGWRQYF
NA,NA,TRBV6-4,TRBJ2-1,TGTGCCAGCAGCGAGCAAGCGGATCGCGATGAGCAGTTCTTC,CASSEQADRDEQFF
NA,NA,TRBV6-6,TRBJ2-5,TGTGCCAGCAGCTCCCATTCTACAAGTCGGGAGACCCAGTACTTC,CASSSHSTSRETQYF
NA,NA,TRBV7-6,TRBJ2-5,TGTGCCAGCAGCCGGGACTTATTCTACGGGCAGTACTTC,CASSRDLFYGQYF
TRBD2,NA,TRBV12-3/TRBV12-4,TRBJ2-7,TGTGCCAGCAGTCGCATAGCGGGGGATAGAAATGAGCAGTACTTC,CASSRIAGDRNEQYF
NA,NA,TRBV28,TRBJ1-5,TGTGCCAGCAGTTTCACGAGAGGGGGCAATCAGCCCCAGCATTTT,CASSFTRGGNQPQHF
NA,NA,TRBV30,TRBJ2-7,TGTGCCTGGAGCAATTCCTACGAGCAGTACTTC,CAWSNSYEQYF
NA,NA,TRBV4-1,TRBJ1-1,TGCGCCAGCAGCCAAGTTCCGGGGGACACTGAAGCTTTCTTT,CASSQVPGDTEAFF
NA,few,TRBV3-1,TRBJ1-6,TGTGCCAGCAGCCAAGGGACAATCGCGAATTCACCCCTCCACTTT,CASSQGTIANSPLHF
TRBD2,NA,TRBV7-2,TRBJ2-1,TGTGCCAGCAGCCTTAGATTAGCGGGGCCCAGCTCCTACAATGAGCAGTTCTTC,CASSLRLAGPSSYNEQFF
NA,NA,TRBV29-1,TRBJ1-4,TGCAGCGTTGAACAGGATGGTGAAAAACTGTTTTTT,CSVEQDGEKLFF
NA,NA,TRBV15,TRBJ2-5,TGTGCCACCAGCAGCAGGGGTCGGGAGACCCAGTACTTC,CATSSRGRETQYF
NA,few,TRBV10-3,TRBJ2-7,TGTGCCATCAGTGAGTCCCAAGGACTCACCTACGAGCAGTACTTC,CAISESQGLTYEQYF
TRBD2,few,TRBV11-2,TRBJ2-5,TGTGCCAGCAGCCCGACTAGCGGGGGATACCAAGAGACCCAGTACTTC,CASSPTSGGYQETQYF
TRBD1,NA,TRBV4-2,TRBJ2-1,TGTGCCAGCAACCAAGAGACAGGGGGAGTGAGTGAGCAGTTCTTC,CASNQETGGVSEQFF
NA,NA,TRBV30,TRBJ2-1,TGTGCCTGGAGTGCGGGGTTCGATGAGCAGTTCTTC,CAWSAGFDEQFF
TRBD1,NA,TRBV4-1,TRBJ1-1,TGCGCCAGCAGCCAATGGGACAGAAACATGAACACTGAAGCTTTCTTT,CASSQWDRNMNTEAFF
TRBD2,few,TRBV12-3/TRBV12-4,TRBJ2-1,TGTGCCAGCAGTTTACGGGGACTAGCGGCCTACAATGAGCAGTTCTTC,CASSLRGLAAYNEQFF
TRBD2,NA,TRBV20-1,TRBJ2-1,TGCAGTGCTAGCCTGGCTAGCGGAATCTACAATGAGCAGTTCTTC,CSASLASGIYNEQFF
NA,NA,TRBV5-4,TRBJ2-7,TGTGCCAGCAGCTTGGCATCGTCCCGAGATCCGTACGAGCAGTACTTC,CASSLASSRDPYEQYF
NA,NA,TRBV5-1,TRBJ2-7,TGCGCCAGCAGCTTGGCCCCTACTACTGGCGGGATCTACGAGCAGTACTTC,CASSLAPTTGGIYEQYF
TRBD1,NA,TRBV10-3,TRBJ2-7,TGTGCCATTGCCGGGGGACAGGGCCGCGAGCAGTACTTC,CAIAGGQGREQYF
NA,NA,TRBV7-6,TRBJ2-7,TGTGCCAGCAGCTTAGGACGGGAGAGCGGCTACGAGCAGTACTTC,CASSLGRESGYEQYF
TRBD2,NA,TRBV19,TRBJ2-1,TGTGCCAGTAGTGCACTAGCGGGGCACAATGAGCAGTTCTTC,CASSALAGHNEQFF
NA,many,TRBV5-1,TRBJ2-7,TGTGCCAGCAGTTTAGGGGCCGAGCAGTACTTC,CASSLGAEQYF
TRBD1,NA,TRBV3-1,TRBJ1-2,TGTGCCAGCAGCCGCCAACTACAGGGGGCGAGGGGCTACACCTTC,CASSRQLQGARGYTF
NA,few,TRBV5-1,TRBJ2-7,TGCGCCAGCAGCCCACGGGCGAGCTCCTACGAGCAGTACTTC,CASSPRASSYEQYF
NA,NA,TRBV7-8,TRBJ2-1,TGTGCCAGCATCCCATCCGATACTAGTTACAATGAGCAGTTCTTC,CASIPSDTSYNEQFF
TRBD2,once,TRBV10-3,TRBJ2-7,TGTGCCATCAGTATAGCGGGAATTAACAATGAGCAGTACTTC,CAISIAGINNEQYF
TRBD1,once,TRBV2,TRBJ1-2,TGTGCCAGCATCCCGGGGACAGATGGCTACACCTTC,CASIPGTDGYTF
NA,NA,TRBV5-1,TRBJ2-3,TGTGCCAGCAGCTTAGAGGGGGGCACAGATACGCAGTATTTT,CASSLEGGTDTQYF
TRBD2,few,TRBV29-1,TRBJ2-5,TGCAGTTCGACGGAAGGGGAGGGGACCCAGTACTTC,CSSTEGEGTQYF
NA,few,TRBV10-3,TRBJ1-2,TGTGCCGCACAGGGCTCCTATGGCTACACCTTC,CAAQGSYGYTF
NA,NA,TRBV2,TRBJ2-3,TGTGCCAGCAGTGAATCAACTGAGGTAGCTGCCGCAGATACGCAGTATTTT,CASSESTEVAAADTQYF
NA,few,TRBV7-2,TRBJ2-3,TGTGCCAGCAGCGCTGTCAGGGGTTTAACAGATACGCAGTATTTT,CASSAVRGLTDTQYF